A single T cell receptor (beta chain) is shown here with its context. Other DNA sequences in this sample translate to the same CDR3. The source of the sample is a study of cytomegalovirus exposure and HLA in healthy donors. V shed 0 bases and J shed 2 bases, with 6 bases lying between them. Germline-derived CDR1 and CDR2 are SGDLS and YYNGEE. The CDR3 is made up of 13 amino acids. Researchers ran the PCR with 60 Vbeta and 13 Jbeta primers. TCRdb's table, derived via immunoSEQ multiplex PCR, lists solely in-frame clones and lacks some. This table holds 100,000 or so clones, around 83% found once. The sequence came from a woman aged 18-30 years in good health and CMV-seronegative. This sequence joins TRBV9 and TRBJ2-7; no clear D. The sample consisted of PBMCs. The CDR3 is CASSVGLTYEQYF. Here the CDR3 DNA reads TGTGCCAGCAGCGTAGGACTGACCTACGAGCAGTACTTC.